Described below is a single T cell receptor beta chain sequence and its context. These data come from a study of T cell changes during pregnancy in multiple sclerosis. Clones were sequenced by immunoSEQ multiplex PCR, and TCRdb holds only the in-frame ones, with some missing. Of 85,000 to 100,000 clones in the sample, roughly 92% were seen once. The CDR3 is 14 amino acids. The germline gives CDR1 SGHTA, CDR2 FQGNSA. V was pared by 6 bases and J by 0 bases, with 9 bases between. Material: peripheral blood, obtained after pregnancy. The chain combines TRBV7-2 with TRBJ2-1; D call uncertain. The clonotype originates from a female donor with multiple sclerosis, enrolled in a pregnancy study. This CDR3 reads CASRGQSSYNEQFF. The CDR3 coding sequence is TGTGCCAGCAGGGGCCAGAGCTCCTACAATGAGCAGTTCTTC. The full variable domain, completed using reference TRBV7-2 and TRBJ2-1, is GAGVSQSPSNKVTEKGKDVELRCDPISGHTALYWYRQSLGQGLEFLIYFQGNSAPDKSGLPSDRFSAERTGGSVSTLTIQRTQQEDSAVYLCASRGQSSYNEQFFGPGTRLTVL.